The entry below gives a single T cell receptor beta chain sequence along with its context. The antigen remains undetermined. This sample was taken from a study of T cell responses to AZD1222 COVID-19 vaccine. Study observations and caveats: Sampling captured repertoires only after the peak T cell response. The donor group comprised mostly white British people and more females; the analysis possibly underestimated clonal diversity. Only five to seven AZD1222 recipients were seropositive at baseline. Close to half of all spike-specific TCRs reportedly target regions of the variants that are unmutated.

CDR1 and CDR2 from the germline V gene are SGHAT and FQNNGV. The CDR3 is 16 amino acids. The V and J ends lost 3 bases and 5 bases, in that order; junction bases with no gene match: 5. Sequencing used immunoSEQ multiplex PCR; TCRdb keeps in-frame clones, though not all of them. This sample has about 93,000 clones, with 75% to 90% found just once. This sequence joins TRBV11-2 and TRBJ2-1, with 12 nucleotides matching TRBD2. The receptor comes from an adult who received the AZD1222 COVID-19 vaccine. Specimen: peripheral blood, collected 28 days after the second AZD1222 dose. CDR3 bases: TGTGCCAGCAGCTTCTCTAGCGGGGGGGTTAACAATGAGCAGTTCTTC. Its protein is CASSFSSGGVNNEQFF.